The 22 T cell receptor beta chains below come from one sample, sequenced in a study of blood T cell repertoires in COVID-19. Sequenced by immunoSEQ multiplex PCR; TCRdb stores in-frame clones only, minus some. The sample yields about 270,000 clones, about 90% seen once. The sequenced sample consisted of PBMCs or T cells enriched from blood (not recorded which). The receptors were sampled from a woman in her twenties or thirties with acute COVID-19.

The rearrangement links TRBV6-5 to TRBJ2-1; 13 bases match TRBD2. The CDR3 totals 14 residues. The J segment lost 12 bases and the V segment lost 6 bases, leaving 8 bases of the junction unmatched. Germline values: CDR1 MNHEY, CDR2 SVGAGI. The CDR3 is CASSQGLAGRGQFF. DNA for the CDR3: TGTGCCAGCAGCCAGGGACTAGCGGGACGGGGGCAGTTCTTC.

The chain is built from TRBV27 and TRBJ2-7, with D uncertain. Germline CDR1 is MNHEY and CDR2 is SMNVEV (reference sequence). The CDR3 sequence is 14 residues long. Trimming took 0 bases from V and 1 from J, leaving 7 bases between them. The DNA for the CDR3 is TGTGCCAGCAGTTTATCTATTTCGTCCTACGAGCAGTACTTC. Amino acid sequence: CASSLSISSYEQYF.

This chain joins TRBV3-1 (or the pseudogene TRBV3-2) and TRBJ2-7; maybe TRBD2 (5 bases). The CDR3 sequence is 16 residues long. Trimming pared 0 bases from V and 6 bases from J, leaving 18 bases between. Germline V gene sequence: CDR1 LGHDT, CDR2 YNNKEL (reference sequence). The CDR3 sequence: CASSQDLVSSTGEQYF. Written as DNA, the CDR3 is TGTGCCAGCAGCCAAGATCTTGTGTCTAGCACTGGCGAGCAGTACTTC.

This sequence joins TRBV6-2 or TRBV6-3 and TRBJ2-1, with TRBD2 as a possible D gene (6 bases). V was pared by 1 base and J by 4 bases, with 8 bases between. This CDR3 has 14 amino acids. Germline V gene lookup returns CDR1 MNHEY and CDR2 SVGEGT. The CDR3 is CASSYFGTYNEQFF. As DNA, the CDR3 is TGTGCCAGCAGTTACTTCGGGACTTACAATGAGCAGTTCTTC.

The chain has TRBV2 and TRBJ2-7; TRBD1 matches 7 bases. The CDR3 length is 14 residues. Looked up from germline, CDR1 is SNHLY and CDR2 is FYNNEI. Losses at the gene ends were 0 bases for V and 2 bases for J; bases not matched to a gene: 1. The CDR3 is CASSEATGPYEQYF. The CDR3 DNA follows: TGTGCCAGCAGTGAAGCGACAGGGCCCTACGAGCAGTACTTC.

The CDR3 DNA sequence: TGTGCCAGCAGTCAACCACTAGGGTACGAGCAGTACTTC. This sequence encodes CASSQPLGYEQYF. The genes are TRBV6-2 or TRBV6-3 and TRBJ2-7, with D tentatively TRBD2 (5 bases). CDR3 length: 13 residues. Germline V lookup: CDR1 MNHEY, CDR2 SVGEGT. V dropped 5 bases and J dropped 4 bases, with 12 bases sitting between them.

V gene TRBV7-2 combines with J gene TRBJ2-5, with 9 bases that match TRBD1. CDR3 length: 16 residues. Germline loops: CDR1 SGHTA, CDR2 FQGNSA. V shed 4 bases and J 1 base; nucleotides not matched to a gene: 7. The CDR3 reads CASSSRDRDIQETQYF. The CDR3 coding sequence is TGTGCCAGCAGCTCAAGGGACAGGGATATCCAAGAGACCCAGTACTTC. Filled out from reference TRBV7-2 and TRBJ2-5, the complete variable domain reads GAGVSQSPSNKVTEKGKDVELRCDPISGHTALYWYRQSLGQGLEFLIYFQGNSAPDKSGLPSDRFSAERTGGSVSTLTIQRTQQEDSAVYLCASSSRDRDIQETQYFGPGTRLLVL.

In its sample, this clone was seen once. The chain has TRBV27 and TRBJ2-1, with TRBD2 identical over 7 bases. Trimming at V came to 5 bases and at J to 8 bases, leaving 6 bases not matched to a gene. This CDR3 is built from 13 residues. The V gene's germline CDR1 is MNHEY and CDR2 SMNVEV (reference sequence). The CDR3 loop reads CASSPGTKYEQFF. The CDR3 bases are TGTGCCAGCAGTCCTGGGACTAAGTATGAGCAGTTCTTC.

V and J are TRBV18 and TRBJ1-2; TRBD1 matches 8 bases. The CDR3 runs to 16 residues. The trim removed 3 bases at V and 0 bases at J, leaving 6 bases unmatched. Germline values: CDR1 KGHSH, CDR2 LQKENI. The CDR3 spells CASSPAGQGSNYGYTF. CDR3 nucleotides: TGTGCCAGCTCACCGGCCGGACAGGGCTCTAACTATGGCTACACCTTC.

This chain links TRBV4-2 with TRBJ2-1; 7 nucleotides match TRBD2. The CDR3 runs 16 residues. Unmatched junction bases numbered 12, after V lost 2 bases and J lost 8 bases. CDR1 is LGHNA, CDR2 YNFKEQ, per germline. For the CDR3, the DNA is TGTGCCAGCAGCCAAAATCTAGGCGGGAGTATCCATGAGCAGTTCTTC. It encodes CASSQNLGGSIHEQFF.

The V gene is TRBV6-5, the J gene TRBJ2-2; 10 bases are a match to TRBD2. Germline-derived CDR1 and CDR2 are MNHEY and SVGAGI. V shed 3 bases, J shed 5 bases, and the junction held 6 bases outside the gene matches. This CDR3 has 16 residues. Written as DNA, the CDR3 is TGTGCCAGCAGTTATATACTAGCGGGAATAACCGGGGAGCTGTTTTTT. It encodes CASSYILAGITGELFF.

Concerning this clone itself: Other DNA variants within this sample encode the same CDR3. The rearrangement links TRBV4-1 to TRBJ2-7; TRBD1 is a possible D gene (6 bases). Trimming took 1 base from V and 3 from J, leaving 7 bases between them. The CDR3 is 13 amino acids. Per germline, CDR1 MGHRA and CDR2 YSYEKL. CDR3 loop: CASSQGGGYEQYF. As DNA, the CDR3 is TGCGCCAGCAGCCAAGGAGGGGGCTACGAGCAGTACTTC.

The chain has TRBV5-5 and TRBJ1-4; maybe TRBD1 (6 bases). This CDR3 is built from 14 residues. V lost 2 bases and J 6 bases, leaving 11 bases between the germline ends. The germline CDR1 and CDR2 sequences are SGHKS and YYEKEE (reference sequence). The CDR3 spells CASSLQGGDEKLFF. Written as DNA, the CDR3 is TGTGCCAGCAGCTTACAGGGTGGGGATGAAAAACTGTTTTTT.

The CDR3 spells CASSRSGRGNYEQYF. The CDR3 DNA sequence: TGTGCCAGCAGCCGGAGCGGGAGGGGAAACTACGAGCAGTACTTC. The chain employs TRBV28 and TRBJ2-7; 10 positions match TRBD2. CDR3 length: 15 amino acids. After removal of 6 bases from V and 3 bases from J, the junction contained 8 bases not matched to a gene. The germline V gene has CDR1 MDHEN and CDR2 SYDVKM.

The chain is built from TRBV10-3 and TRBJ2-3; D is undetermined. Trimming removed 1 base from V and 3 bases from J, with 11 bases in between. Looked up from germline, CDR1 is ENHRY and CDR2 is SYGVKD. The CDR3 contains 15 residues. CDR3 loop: CAISEFEALTDTQYF. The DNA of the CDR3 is TGTGCCATCAGTGAGTTCGAAGCTTTAACAGATACGCAGTATTTT.

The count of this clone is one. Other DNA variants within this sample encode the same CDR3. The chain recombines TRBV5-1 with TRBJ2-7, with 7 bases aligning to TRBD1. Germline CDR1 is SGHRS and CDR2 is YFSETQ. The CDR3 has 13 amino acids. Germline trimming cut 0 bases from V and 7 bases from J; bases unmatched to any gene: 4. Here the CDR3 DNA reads TGCGCCAGCAGCTTGGACAGGGGTGGAGAGCAGTACTTC. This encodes CASSLDRGGEQYF.

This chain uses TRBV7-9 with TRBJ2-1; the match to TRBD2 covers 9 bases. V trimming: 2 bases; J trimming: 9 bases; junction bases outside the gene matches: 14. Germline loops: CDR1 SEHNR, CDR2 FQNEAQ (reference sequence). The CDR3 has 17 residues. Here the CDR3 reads CASSLTQGSSGIAEQFF. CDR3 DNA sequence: TGTGCCAGCAGCTTAACACAGGGGTCTAGCGGGATAGCTGAGCAGTTCTTC.

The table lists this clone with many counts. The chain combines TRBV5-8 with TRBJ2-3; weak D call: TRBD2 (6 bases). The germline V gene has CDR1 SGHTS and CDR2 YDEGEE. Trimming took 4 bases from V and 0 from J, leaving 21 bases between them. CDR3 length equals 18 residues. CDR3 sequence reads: CASSLGTQLVISTDTQYF. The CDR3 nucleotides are TGTGCCAGCAGCCTCGGGACTCAACTTGTTATTAGCACAGATACGCAGTATTTT.

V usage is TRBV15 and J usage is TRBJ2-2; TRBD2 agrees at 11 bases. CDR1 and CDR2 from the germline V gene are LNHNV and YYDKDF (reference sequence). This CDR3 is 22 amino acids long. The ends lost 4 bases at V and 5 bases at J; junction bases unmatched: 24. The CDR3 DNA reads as TGTGCCACCAGCACCCAACGAGGAACTAGCGGGAGAGTGGGGGTGAGGACCGGGGAGCTGTTTTTT. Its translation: CATSTQRGTSGRVGVRTGELFF.

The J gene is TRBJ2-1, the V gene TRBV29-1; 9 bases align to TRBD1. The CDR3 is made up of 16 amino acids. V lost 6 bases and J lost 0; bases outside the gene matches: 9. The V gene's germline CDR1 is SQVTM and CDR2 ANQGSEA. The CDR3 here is CSVSRRDRDSYNEQFF. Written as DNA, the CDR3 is TGCAGCGTCTCGCGGAGGGACAGGGACTCCTACAATGAGCAGTTCTTC.

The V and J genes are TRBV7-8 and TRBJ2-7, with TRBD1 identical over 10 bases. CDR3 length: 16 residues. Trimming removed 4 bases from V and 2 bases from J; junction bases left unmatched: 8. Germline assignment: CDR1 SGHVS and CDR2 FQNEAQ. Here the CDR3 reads CASSSAWGQGTYEQYF. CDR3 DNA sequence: TGTGCCAGCAGCTCCGCGTGGGGACAGGGGACCTACGAGCAGTACTTC.

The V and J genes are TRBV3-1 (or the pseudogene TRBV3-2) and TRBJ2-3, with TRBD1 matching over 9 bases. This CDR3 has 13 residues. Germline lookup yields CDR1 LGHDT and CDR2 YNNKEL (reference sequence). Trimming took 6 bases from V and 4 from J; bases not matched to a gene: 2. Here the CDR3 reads CASSRQGADTQYF. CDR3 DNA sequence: TGTGCCAGCAGTCGACAGGGGGCAGATACGCAGTATTTT.